This TCR beta chain stems from a study of T cells in Graves' hyperthyroidism and ophthalmopathy. Study observations and caveats: Model-based prediction identified ophthalmopathy a median 6.5 months prior to its onset.

Uncontrolled infection, other autoimmune disease, pregnancy and lactation each barred patients from inclusion. It was RNA transcripts that yielded the amplified TCR beta CDR3 regions. A first-round RT-PCR of the TCR CDR3 used the HTBI primer set. TCRdb fed the multiplex PCR reads into MiXCR, producing one record per CDR3 protein. The sample consists of a few hundred thousand distinct CDR3 sequences, less than 15% of them appearing once. This clonotype occurred many times. The antigen is not known. The source of this sequence is a woman aged 40 to 55 with Graves' hyperthyroidism that later progressed to Graves' ophthalmopathy. The sequencing sample was made of blood.

CDR3 loop: CASRPTGKTNTGELFF. CDR3 in DNA: TGTGCCAGCAGGCCGACAGGGAAAACGAACACCGGGGAGCTGTTTTTT. The chain is built from TRBV11-3 and TRBJ2-2; 7 bases are shared with TRBD1. Germline V lookup: CDR1 SGHNT, CDR2 YENEEA. The V gene end was trimmed by 6 bases and the J gene end by 0 bases; junction bases not matched to a gene: 7. This CDR3 comprises 16 residues.